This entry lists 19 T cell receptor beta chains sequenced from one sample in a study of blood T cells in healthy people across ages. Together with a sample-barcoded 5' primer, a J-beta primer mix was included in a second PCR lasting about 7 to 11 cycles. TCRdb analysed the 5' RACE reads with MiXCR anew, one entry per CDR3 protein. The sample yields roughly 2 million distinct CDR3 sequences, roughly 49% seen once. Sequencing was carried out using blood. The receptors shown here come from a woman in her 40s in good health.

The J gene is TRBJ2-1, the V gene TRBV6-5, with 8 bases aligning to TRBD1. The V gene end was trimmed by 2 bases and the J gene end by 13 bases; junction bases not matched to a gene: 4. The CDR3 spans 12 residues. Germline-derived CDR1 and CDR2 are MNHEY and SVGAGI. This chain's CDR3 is CASSYATGEQFF. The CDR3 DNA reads TGTGCCAGCAGTTACGCGACAGGGGAACAGTTCTTC.

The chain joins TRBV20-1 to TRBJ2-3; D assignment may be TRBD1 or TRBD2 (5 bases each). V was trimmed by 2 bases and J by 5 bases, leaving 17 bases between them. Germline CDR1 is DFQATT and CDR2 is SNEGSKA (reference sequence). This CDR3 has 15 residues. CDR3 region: CSARTGTALGDTQYF. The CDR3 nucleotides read TGCAGTGCTAGAACCGGGACCGCCCTGGGAGATACGCAGTATTTT.

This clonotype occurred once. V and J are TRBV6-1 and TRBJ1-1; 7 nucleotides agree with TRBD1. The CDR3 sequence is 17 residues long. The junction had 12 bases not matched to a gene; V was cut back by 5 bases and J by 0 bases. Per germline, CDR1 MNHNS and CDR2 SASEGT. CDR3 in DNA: TGTGCCAGCAGTATAAGGGACAGATGGGAACTGAACACTGAAGCTTTCTTT. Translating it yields CASSIRDRWELNTEAFF.

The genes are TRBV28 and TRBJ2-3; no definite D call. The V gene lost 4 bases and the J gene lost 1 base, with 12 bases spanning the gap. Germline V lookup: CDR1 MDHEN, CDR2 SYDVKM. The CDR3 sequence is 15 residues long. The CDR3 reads CASSSNPTRTDTQYF. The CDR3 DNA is TGTGCCAGCAGTTCCAACCCGACTCGCACAGATACGCAGTATTTT.

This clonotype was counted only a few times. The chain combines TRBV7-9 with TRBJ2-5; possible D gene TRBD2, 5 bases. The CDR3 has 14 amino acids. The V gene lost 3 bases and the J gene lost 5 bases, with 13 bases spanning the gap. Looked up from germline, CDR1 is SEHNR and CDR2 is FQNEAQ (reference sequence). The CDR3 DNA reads TGTGCCAGCAGCTTGGTTGTTAGCGCGGAGACCCAGTACTTC. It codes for CASSLVVSAETQYF.

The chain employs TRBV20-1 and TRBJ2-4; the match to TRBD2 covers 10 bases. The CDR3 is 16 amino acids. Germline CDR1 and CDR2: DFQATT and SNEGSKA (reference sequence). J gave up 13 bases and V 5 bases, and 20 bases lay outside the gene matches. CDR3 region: CSAVTSGTGTYNEQYF. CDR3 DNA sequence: TGCAGTGCTGTAACTAGCGGGACGGGTACCTACAATGAGCAGTACTTC.

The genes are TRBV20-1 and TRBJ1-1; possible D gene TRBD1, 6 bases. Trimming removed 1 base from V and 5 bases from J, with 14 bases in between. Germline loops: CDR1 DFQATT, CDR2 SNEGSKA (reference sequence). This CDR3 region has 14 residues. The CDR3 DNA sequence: TGCAGTGCTAGAGGAGCCAGTAGGGGGACTGAAGCTTTCTTT. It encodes CSARGASRGTEAFF.

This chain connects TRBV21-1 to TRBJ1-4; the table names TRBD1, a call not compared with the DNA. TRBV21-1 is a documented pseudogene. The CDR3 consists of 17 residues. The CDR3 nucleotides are TGTGCCAGCAGCAAAGCTGGAAAAGGGGAAACTAATGAAAAACTGTTTTTT. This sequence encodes CASSKAGKGETNEKLFF.

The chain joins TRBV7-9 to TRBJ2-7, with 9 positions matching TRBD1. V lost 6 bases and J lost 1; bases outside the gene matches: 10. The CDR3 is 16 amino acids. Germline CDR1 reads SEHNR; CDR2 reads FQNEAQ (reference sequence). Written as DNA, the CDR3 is TGTGCCAGCAGGTCAGGCGACAGGGGGGTATCCTACGAGCAGTACTTC. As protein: CASRSGDRGVSYEQYF.

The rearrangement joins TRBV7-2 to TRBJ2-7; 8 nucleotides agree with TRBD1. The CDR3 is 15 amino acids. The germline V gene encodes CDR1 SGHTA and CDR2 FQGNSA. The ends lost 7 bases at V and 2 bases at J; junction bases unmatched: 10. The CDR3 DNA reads TGTGCCAGCAACTTCCCCGACAGGGGCGCCTACGAGCAGTACTTC. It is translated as CASNFPDRGAYEQYF.

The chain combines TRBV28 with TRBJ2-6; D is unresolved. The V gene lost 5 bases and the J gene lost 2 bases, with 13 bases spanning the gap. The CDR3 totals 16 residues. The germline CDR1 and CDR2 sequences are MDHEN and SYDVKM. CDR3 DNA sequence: TGTGCCAGCAGTCAAACTCCCACAACTGGGGCCAACGTCCTGACTTTC. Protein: CASSQTPTTGANVLTF.

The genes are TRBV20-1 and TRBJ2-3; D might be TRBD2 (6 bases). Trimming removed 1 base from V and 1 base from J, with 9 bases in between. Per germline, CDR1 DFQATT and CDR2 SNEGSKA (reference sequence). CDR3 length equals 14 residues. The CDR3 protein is CSARAGTGTDTQYF. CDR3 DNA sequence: TGCAGTGCTAGAGCGGGGACTGGCACAGATACGCAGTATTTT.

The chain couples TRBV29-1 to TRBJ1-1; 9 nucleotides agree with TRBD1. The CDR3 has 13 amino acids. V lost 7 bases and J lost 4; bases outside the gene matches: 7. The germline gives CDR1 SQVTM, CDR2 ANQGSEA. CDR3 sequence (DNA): TGCAGCGACTTGACAGGGGGAGGCACTGAAGCTTTCTTT. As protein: CSDLTGGGTEAFF.

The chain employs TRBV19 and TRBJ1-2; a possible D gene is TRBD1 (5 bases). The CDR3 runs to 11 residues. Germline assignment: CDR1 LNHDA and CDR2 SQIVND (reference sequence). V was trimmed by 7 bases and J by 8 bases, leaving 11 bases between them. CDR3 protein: CASTMRGGYTF. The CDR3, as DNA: TGTGCCAGTACCATGCGGGGGGGCTACACCTTC.

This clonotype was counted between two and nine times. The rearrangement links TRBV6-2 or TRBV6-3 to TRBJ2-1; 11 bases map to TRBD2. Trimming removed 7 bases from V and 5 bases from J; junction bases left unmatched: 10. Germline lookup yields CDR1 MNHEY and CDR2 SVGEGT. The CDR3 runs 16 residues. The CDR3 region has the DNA TGTGCCAGCACCTCCTCACTAGCGGGGGATAACAATGAGCAGTTCTTC. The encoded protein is CASTSSLAGDNNEQFF.

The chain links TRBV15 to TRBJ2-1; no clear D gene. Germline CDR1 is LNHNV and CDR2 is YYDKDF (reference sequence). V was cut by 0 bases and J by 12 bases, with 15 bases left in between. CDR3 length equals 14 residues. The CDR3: CATSREKMTLGQFF. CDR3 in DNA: TGTGCCACCAGCAGAGAGAAGATGACCCTTGGGCAGTTCTTC.

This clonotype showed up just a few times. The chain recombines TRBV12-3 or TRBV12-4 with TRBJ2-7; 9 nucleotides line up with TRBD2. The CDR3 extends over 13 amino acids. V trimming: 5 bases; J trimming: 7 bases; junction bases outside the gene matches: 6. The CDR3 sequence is CASSATLAGEQYF. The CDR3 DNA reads TGTGCCAGCAGTGCGACGCTAGCGGGGGAGCAGTACTTC.

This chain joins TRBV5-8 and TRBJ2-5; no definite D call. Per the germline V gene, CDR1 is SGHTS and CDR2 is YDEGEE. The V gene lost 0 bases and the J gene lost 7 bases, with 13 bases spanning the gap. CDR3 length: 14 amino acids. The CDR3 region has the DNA TGTGCCAGCAGCTTGGGGATAGGCCTAAGGACCCAGTACTTC. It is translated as CASSLGIGLRTQYF.

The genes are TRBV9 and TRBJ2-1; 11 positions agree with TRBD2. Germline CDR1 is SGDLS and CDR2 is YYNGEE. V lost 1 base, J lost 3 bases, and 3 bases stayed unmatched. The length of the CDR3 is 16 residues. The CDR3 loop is CASSVWGTSGYNEQFF. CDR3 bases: TGTGCCAGCAGCGTATGGGGGACTAGCGGCTACAATGAGCAGTTCTTC.